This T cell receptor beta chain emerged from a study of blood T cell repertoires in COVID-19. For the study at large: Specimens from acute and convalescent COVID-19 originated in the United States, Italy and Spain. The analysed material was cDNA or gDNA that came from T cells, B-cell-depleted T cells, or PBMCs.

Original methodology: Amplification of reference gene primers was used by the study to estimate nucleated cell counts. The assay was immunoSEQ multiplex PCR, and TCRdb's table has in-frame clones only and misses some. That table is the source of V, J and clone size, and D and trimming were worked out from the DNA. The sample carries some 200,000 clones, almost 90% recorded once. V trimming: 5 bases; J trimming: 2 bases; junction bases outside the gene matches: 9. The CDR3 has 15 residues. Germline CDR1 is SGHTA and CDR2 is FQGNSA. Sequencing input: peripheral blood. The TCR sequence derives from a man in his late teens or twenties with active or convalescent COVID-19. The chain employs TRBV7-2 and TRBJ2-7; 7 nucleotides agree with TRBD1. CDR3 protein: CASSVRQGEPYEQYF. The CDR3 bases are TGTGCCAGCAGCGTTCGACAGGGAGAACCCTACGAGCAGTACTTC.